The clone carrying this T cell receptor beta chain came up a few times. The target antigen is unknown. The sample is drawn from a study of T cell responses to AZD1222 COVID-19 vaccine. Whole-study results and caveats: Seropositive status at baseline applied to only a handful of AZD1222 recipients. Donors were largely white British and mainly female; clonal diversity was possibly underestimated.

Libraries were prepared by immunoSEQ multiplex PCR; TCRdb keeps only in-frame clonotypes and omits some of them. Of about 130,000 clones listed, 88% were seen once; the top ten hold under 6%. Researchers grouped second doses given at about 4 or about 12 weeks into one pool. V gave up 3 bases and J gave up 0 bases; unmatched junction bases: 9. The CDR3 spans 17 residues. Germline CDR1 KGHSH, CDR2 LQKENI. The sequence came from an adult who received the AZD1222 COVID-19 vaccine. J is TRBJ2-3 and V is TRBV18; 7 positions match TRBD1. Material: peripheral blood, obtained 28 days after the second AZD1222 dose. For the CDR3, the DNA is TGTGCCAGCTCACCGCCCGGACAGGCGGCCAGCACAGATACGCAGTATTTT. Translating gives CASSPPGQAASTDTQYF.